The rows below give T cell receptor beta chains drawn from one sample of a study of blood T cell repertoires in COVID-19. TCRdb's table, derived via immunoSEQ multiplex PCR, lists solely in-frame clones and lacks some. Of 150,000 to 200,000 clones in the sample, 85% were seen once. The sample taken for sequencing was peripheral blood. These receptors were obtained from a woman aged 60-75 years with acute or convalescent COVID-19. The CDR3 runs from the conserved cysteine through the conserved F or W. Rows may omit the clone size; those that give it use once, few, many or a size class.

abundance	v_gene	j_gene	CDR3aa
.	TRBV5-1	TRBJ1-2	CASSLVSTGQGMESGYTF
.	TRBV5-5	TRBJ1-6	CASSLTGGETSPLHF
.	TRBV19	TRBJ2-1	CASSIGPGRNEQFF
.	TRBV6-5	TRBJ1-1	CASSYAGQLEAFF
.	TRBV9	TRBJ2-1	CASSVAAGEAGEQFF
.	TRBV6-5	TRBJ1-2	CASSSGDYGYTF
.	TRBV5-1	TRBJ2-1	CASSSPGGAGERNEQFF
.	TRBV7-8	TRBJ2-3	CASRHRLAGGPDTQYF
.	TRBV2	TRBJ2-7	CASSRDRGNYEQYF
.	TRBV5-1	TRBJ2-7	CASGSGRVSYEQYF
.	TRBV5-4	TRBJ2-1	CASSNGLANMGEQFF
.	TRBV28	TRBJ1-2	CASSFPLGLNYGYTF
.	TRBV6-1	TRBJ1-2	CASSERWSGANYGYTF
.	TRBV10-3	TRBJ1-5	CAISESGAGNQPQHF
.	TRBV10-3	TRBJ1-1	CAIIEQAGAEAFF
.	TRBV20-1	TRBJ1-3	CSASIRGTSGNTIYF
.	TRBV18	TRBJ1-5	CASSSQGSNQPQHF
.	TRBV27	TRBJ2-2	CASRPGLGSTGELFF
once	TRBV19	TRBJ1-2	CASSMTGTGRGYGYTF
.	TRBV7-2	TRBJ2-2	CASAPTSGGGELFF
.	TRBV28	TRBJ1-2	CASSSSGPYGYTF
.	TRBV9	TRBJ2-3	CASSVVVGTDTQYF
.	TRBV11-3	TRBJ2-2	CASSLAGRSNTGELFF
.	TRBV6-8	TRBJ2-2	CASSATGGNTGELFF
few	TRBV3-1/TRBV3-2	TRBJ1-5	CASSQDRVQPQHF
.	TRBV28	TRBJ1-2	CASSSQTVVYGYTF
.	TRBV6-6	TRBJ1-1	CASSRGEAFF
.	TRBV19	TRBJ2-7	CATQARGHEQYF
.	TRBV6-6	TRBJ1-1	CASSYTPAGGNTEAFF
.	TRBV5-1	TRBJ2-5	CASSLMTGPQETQYF
.	TRBV19	TRBJ1-5	CASSIFQSNQPQHF
.	TRBV6-6	TRBJ2-1	CASSYSGTGLQEQFF
.	TRBV29-1	TRBJ1-2	CSVDLQVVGGYTF
.	TRBV4-1	TRBJ2-1	CASSQGTAKAEQFF
few	TRBV24-1	TRBJ1-2	CATSPRPGQGYYGYTF
.	TRBV6-2/TRBV6-3	TRBJ1-5	CASSYYRDSFGGQPQHF
.	TRBV18	TRBJ1-5	CASSPRQGMRGQPQHF
few	TRBV19	TRBJ1-1	CASSIGYGNEAFF